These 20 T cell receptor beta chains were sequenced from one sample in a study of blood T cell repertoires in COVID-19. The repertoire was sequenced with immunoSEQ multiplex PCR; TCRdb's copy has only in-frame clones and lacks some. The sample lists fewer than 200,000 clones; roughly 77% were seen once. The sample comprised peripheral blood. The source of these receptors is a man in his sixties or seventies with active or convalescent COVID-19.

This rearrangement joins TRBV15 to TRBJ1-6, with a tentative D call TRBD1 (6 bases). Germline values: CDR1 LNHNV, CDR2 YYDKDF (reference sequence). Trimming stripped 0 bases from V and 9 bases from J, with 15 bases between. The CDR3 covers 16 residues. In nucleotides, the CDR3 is TGTGCCACCAGCAGAGAGAGCAGGGGTTTAGGTTCACCCCTCCACTTT. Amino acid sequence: CATSRESRGLGSPLHF.

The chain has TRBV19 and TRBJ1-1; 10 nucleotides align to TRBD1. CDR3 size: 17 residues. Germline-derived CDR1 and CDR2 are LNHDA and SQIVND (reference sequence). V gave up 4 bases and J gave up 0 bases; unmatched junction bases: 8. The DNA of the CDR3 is TGTGCCAGTAGTAGACAGGGGGCGGCCCATATGAACACTGAAGCTTTCTTT. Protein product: CASSRQGAAHMNTEAFF.

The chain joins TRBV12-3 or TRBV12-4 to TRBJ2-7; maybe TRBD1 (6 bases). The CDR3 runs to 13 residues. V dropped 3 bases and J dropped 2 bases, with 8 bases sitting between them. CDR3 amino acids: CASSFGTTYEQYF. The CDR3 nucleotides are TGTGCCAGCAGTTTTGGGACAACCTACGAGCAGTACTTC.

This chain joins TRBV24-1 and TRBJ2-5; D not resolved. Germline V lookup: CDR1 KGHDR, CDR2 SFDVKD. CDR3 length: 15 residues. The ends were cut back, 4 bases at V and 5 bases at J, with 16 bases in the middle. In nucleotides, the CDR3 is TGTGCCACCAGTGACGGGTCTCCTACGGGTGAGACCCAGTACTTC. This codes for CATSDGSPTGETQYF.

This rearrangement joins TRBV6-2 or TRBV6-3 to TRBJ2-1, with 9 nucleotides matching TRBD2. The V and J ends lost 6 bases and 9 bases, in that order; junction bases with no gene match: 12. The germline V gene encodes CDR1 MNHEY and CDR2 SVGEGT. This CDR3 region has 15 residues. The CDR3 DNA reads TGTGCCAGCAGCCTGGGACTAGCCCAGACGTTTGAGCAGTTCTTC. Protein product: CASSLGLAQTFEQFF.

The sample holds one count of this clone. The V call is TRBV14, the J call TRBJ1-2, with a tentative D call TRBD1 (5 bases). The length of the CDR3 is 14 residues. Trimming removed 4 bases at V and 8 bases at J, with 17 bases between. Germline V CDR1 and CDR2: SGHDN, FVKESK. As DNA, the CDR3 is TGTGCCAGCAGCCTGACCGGGGGGAGAGTCGGCTACACCTTC. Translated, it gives CASSLTGGRVGYTF.

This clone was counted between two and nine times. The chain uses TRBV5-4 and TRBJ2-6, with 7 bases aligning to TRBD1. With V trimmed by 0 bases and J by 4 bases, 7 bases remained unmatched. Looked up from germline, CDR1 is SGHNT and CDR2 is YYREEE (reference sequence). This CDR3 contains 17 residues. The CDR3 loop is CASSLGQGHPGANVLTF. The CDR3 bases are TGTGCCAGCAGCTTGGGACAGGGACACCCCGGGGCCAACGTCCTGACTTTC.

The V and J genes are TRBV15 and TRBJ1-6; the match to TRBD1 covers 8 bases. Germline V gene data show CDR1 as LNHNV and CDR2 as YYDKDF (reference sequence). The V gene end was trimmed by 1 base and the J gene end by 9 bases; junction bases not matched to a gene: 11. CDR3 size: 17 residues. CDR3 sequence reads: CATSRVQGAQSSSPLHF. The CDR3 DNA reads TGTGCCACCAGCAGAGTTCAGGGGGCGCAAAGTTCTTCACCCCTCCACTTT.

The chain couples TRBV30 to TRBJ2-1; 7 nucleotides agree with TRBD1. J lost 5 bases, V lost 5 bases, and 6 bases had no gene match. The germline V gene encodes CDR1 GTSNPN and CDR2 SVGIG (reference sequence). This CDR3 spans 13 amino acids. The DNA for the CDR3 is TGTGCCTGGGGACAGGTGTTTGACAATGAGCAGTTCTTC. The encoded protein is CAWGQVFDNEQFF.

CDR3 in DNA: TGCGCCAGCAGCCCTGGGACAGGACTACGCTCCTATAATTCACCCCTCCACTTT. Its protein product is CASSPGTGLRSYNSPLHF. J is TRBJ1-6 and V is TRBV5-1; 8 nucleotides match TRBD1. Germline V gene lookup returns CDR1 SGHRS and CDR2 YFSETQ. Losses at the gene ends were 4 bases for V and 0 bases for J; bases not matched to a gene: 9. This CDR3 has 18 amino acids. Full variable domain (missing parts from reference TRBV5-1 and TRBJ1-6): KAGVTQTPRYLIKTRGQQVTLSCSPISGHRSVSWYQQTPGQGLQFLFEYFSETQRNKGNFPGRFSGRQFSNSRSEMNVSTLELGDSALYLCASSPGTGLRSYNSPLHFGNGTRLTVT.

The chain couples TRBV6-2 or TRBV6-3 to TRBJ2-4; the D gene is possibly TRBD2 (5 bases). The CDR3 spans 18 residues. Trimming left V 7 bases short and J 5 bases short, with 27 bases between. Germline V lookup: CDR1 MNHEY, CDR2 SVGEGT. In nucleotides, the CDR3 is TGTGCCAGCAACCCGCAGTCAGGACTCAGAGCTACTCAAAACATTCAGTACTTC. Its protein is CASNPQSGLRATQNIQYF.

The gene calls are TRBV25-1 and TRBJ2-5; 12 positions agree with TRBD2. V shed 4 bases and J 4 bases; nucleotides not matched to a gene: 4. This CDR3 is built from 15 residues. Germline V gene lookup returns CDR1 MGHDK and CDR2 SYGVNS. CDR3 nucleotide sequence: TGTGCCAGCAGTGCGACTAGCGGGAGCTCAGAGACCCAGTACTTC. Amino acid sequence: CASSATSGSSETQYF.

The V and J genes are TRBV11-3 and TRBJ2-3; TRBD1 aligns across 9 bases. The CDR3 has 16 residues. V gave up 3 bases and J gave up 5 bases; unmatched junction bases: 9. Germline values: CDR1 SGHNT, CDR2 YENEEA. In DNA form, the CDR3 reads TGTGCCAGCAGCTTGGGGACAGGGTTGGATGGAGATACGCAGTATTTT. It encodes CASSLGTGLDGDTQYF.

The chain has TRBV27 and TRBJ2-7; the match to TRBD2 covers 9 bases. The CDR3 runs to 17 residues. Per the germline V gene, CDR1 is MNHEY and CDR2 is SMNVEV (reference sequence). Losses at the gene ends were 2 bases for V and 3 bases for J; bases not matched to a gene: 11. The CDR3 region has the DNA TGTGCCAGCAGTTTACTGGGTAGCGGGAGTGGCAGCTACGAGCAGTACTTC. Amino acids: CASSLLGSGSGSYEQYF.

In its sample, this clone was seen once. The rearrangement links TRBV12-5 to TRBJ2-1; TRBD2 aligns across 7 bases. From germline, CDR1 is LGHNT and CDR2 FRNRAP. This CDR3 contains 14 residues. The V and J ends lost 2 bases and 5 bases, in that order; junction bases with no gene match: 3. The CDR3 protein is CASGLTSANNEQFF. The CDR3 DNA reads TGTGCTAGTGGTTTGACTAGCGCAAACAATGAGCAGTTCTTC.

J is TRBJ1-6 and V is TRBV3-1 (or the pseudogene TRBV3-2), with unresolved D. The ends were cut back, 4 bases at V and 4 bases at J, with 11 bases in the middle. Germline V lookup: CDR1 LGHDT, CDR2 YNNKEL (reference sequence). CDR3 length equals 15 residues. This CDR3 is CASSPTSGYNSPLHF. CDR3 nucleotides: TGTGCCAGCAGCCCCACCTCGGGATATAATTCACCCCTCCACTTT.

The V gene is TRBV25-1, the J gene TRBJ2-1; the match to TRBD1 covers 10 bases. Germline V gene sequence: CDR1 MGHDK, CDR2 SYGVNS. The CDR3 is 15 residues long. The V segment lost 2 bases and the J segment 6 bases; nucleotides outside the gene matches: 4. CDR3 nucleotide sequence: TGTGCCAGCAGTGAAATTGGACAGGGGGGCAATGAGCAGTTCTTC. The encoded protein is CASSEIGQGGNEQFF.

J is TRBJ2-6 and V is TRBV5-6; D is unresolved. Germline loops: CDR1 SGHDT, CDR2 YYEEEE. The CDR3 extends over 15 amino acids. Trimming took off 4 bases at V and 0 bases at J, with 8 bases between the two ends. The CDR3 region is CASSSPSSGANVLTF. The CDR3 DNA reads TGTGCCAGCAGCAGCCCAAGCTCTGGGGCCAACGTCCTGACTTTC.

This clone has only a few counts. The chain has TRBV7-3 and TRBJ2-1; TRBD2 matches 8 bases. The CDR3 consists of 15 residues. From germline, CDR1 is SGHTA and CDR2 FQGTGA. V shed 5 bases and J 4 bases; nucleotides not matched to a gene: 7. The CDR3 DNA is TGTGCCAGCAGCATCGGAGCGGGAGAGTACAATGAGCAGTTCTTC. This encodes CASSIGAGEYNEQFF.

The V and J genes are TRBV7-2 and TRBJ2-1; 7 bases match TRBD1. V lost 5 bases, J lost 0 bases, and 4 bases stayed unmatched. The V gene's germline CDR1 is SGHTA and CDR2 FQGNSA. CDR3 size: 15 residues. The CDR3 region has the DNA TGTGCCAGCAGCCAGGACAGGAGCTCCTACAATGAGCAGTTCTTC. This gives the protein CASSQDRSSYNEQFF.